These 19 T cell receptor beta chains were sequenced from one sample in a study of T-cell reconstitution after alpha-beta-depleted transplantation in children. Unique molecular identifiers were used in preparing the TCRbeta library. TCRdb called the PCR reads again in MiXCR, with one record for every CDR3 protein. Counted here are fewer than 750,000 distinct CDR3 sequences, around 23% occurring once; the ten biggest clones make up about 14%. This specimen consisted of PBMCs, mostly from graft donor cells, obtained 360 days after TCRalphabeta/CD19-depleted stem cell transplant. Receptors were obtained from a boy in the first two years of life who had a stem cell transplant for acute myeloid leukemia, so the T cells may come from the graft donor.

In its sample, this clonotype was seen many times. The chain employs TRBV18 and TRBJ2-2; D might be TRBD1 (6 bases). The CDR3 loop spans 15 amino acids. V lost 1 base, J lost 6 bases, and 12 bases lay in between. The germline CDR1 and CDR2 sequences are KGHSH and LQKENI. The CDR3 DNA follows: TGTGCCAGCTCACCACAGACAGGAAGGTCCGGGGAGCTGTTTTTT. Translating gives CASSPQTGRSGELFF.

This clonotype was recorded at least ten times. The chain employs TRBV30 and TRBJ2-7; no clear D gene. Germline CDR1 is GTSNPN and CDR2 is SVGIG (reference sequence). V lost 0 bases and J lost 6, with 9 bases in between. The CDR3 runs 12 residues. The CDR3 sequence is CAWSVNGFEQYF. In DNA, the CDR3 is TGTGCCTGGAGTGTAAATGGCTTCGAGCAGTACTTC.

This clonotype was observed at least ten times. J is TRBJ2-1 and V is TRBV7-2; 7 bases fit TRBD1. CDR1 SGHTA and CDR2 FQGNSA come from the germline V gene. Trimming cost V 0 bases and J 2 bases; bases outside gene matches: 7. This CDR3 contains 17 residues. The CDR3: CASSLASGGPTYNEQFF. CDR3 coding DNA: TGTGCCAGCAGCTTAGCCTCAGGGGGACCGACCTACAATGAGCAGTTCTTC.

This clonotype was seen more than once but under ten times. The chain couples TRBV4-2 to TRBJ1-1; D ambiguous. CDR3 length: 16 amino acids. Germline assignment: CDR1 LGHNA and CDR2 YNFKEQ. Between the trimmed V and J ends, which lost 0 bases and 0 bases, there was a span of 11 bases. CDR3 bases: TGTGCCAGCAGCCAAGATGGATTCGGATTGAACACTGAAGCTTTCTTT. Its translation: CASSQDGFGLNTEAFF.

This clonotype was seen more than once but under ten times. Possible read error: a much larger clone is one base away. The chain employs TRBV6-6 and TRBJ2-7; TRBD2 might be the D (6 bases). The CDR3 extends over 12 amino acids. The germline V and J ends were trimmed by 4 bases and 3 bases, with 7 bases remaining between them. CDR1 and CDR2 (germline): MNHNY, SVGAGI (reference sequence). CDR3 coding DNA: TGTGCCAGCAGTTTAGCGGACTACGAGCAGTACTTC. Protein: CASSLADYEQYF.

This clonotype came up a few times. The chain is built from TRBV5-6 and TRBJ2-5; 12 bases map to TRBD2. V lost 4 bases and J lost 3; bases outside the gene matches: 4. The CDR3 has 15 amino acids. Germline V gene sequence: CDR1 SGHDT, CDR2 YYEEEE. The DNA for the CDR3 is TGTGCCAGCAGCCGGACTAGCGGGGCCAAAGAGACCCAGTACTTC. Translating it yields CASSRTSGAKETQYF.

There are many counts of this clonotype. The CDR3 bases are TGTGCCAGCAGCCAAGAAGGGACAGACTCTGGAAACACCATATATTTT. It is translated as CASSQEGTDSGNTIYF. The genes are TRBV14 and TRBJ1-3; 7 bases are a match to TRBD1. V was clipped by 0 bases and J by 0 bases; unmatched bases: 2. This CDR3 contains 16 residues. CDR1 SGHDN and CDR2 FVKESK come from the germline V gene.

CDR3 in amino acids: CSAERHQWDRGFYEQYV. Here the CDR3 DNA reads TGCAGTGCCGAGAGACACCAGTGGGACAGGGGGTTCTACGAGCAGTACGTC. The V gene is TRBV20-1, the J gene TRBJ2-7; 11 bases are shared with TRBD1. Per the germline V gene, CDR1 is DFQATT and CDR2 is SNEGSKA (reference sequence). V was pared by 6 bases and J by 3 bases, with 16 bases of the junction left unmatched. The CDR3 is made up of 17 amino acids.

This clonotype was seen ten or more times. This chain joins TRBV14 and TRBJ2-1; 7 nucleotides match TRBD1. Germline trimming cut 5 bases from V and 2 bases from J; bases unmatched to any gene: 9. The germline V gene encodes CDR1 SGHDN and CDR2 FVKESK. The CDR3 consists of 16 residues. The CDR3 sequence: CASSTSDGTAYNEQFF. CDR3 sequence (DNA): TGTGCCAGCAGCACAAGCGACGGGACAGCCTACAATGAGCAGTTCTTC. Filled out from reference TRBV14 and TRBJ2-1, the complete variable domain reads EAGVTQFPSHSVIEKGQTVTLRCDPISGHDNLYWYRRVMGKEIKFLLHFVKESKQDESGMPNNRFLAERTGGTYSTLKVQPAELEDSGVYFCASSTSDGTAYNEQFFGPGTRLTVL.

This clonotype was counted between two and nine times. CDR3 coding DNA: TGCAGTGCTATCATTATGGGTAGCGGGGAGGGGACCCAGTACTTC. Its protein is CSAIIMGSGEGTQYF. The gene calls are TRBV20-1 and TRBJ2-5, with 8 bases fitting TRBD2. CDR3 length equals 15 residues. Germline values: CDR1 DFQATT, CDR2 SNEGSKA (reference sequence). With 4 bases clipped from V and 7 bases from J, the junction kept 14 bases outside the gene matches.

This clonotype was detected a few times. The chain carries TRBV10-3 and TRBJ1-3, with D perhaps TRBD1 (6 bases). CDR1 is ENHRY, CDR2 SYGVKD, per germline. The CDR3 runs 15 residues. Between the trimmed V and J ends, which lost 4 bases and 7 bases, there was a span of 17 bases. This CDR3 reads CAISARGHLINTIYF. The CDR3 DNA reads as TGTGCCATCAGTGCGAGGGGACATCTGATTAACACCATATATTTT.

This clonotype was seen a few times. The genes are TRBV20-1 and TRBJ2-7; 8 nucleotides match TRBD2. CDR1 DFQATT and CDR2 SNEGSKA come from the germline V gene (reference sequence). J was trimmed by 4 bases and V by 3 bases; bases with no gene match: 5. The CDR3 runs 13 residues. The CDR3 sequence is CSASAAGGYEQYF. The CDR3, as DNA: TGCAGTGCTAGTGCTGCGGGGGGTTACGAGCAGTACTTC.

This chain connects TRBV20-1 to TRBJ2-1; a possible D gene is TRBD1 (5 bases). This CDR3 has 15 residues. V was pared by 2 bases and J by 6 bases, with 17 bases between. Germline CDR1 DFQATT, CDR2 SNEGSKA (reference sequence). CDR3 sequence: CSARTGLRASNEQFF. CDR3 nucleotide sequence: TGCAGTGCTAGAACCGGGCTCAGGGCCTCCAATGAGCAGTTCTTC.

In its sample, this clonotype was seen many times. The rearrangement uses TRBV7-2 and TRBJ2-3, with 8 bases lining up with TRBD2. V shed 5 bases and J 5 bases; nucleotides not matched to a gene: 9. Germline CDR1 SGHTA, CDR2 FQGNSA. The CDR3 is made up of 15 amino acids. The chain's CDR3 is CASSPGTRRIDTQYF. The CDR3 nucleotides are TGTGCCAGCAGCCCCGGGACTAGACGGATAGATACGCAGTATTTT.

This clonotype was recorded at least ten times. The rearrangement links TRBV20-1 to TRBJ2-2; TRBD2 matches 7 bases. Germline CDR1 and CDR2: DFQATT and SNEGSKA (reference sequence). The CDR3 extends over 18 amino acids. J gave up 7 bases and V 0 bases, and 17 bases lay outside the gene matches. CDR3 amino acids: CSARDDGGSGPPYGELFF. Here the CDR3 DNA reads TGCAGTGCTAGAGATGATGGTGGTAGCGGGCCCCCGTACGGGGAGCTGTTTTTT.

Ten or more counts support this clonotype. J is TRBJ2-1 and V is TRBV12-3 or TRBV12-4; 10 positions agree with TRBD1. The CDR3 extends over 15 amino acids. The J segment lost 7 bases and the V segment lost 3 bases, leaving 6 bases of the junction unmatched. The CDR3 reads CASSFAWTGGNEQFF. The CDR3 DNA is TGTGCCAGCAGTTTTGCCTGGACAGGGGGGAATGAGCAGTTCTTC.

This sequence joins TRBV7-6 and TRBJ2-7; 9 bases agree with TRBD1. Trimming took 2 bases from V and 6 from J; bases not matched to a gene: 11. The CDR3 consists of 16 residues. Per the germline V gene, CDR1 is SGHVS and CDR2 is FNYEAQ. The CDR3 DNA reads TGTGCCAGCAGCTTAAGGGGCGGGACAGGGCTGGGCGAGCAGTACGTC. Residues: CASSLRGGTGLGEQYV.

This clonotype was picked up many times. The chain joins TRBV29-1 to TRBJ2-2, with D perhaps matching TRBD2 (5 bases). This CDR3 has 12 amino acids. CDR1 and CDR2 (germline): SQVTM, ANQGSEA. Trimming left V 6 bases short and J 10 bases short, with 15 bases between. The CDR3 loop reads CSVSRIGEELFF. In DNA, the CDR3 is TGCAGCGTAAGTCGAATCGGGGAGGAGCTGTTTTTT.

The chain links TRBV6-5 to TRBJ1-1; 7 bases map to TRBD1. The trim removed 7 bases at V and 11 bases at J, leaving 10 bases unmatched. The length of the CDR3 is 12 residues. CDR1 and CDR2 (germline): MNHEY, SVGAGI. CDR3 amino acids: CASIPRGGPAFF. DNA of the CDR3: TGTGCCAGCATCCCCCGAGGGGGCCCGGCTTTCTTT.